The present entry profiles one T cell receptor (beta chain) with its context. Ten or more counts support this clonotype. It has no known antigen specificity. No base-level quality is on record; no much larger clone is a single base apart. This sample is part of a study of T cell repertoires in cytomegalovirus infection (dated by TCRdb to about 2019). For the wider study: The peptide stimulations were aimed at well-studied HLA-B-restricted epitopes as well as recently identified HLA-C-restricted CMV epitopes, whose presentation resists viral immunomodulation. Donor HLA type was relevant to the analysis, because carriage of CMV infection together with the matching HLA type was indicated by public TCR beta signatures.

What the research found in general, with its limitations: The ex vivo response was dominated by HLA-C-restricted CMV-specific TCR beta clonotypes, and the single most frequent clonotype in two of eight donors was supplied by these HLA-C-restricted clonotypes. In both this cohort and an independent roughly 360-donor cohort, the cumulative frequency of public TCR beta family members distinguished carriers of CMV infection plus the relevant HLA type.

Interpreted using the paper, the treatment or condition label stands for: in vitro stimulation with specific CMV peptide epitopes to enrich CMV-specific T cells. Sequencing took place on an Illumina HiSeq 1500. Clones were called with MiXCR by TCRdb after fastp trimmed the public reads at Q25, and only in-frame beta chains were retained. Here each entry gathers all rows of one CDR3 protein and keeps the most common genes and DNA. The sample table records fewer than 1,000,000 distinct CDR3 sequences; roughly 31% of these occur just once. The biggest ten clones account for roughly 13% of the sample. The receptor's source is a human donor in good health (CMV status not recorded). Some clones in this sample may be carry-over from other donors' samples. Sample: cultured CD8+ T cells from PBMCs, taken from culture after CMV antigen stimulation.

In nucleotides, the sequence is TGTGCCAGCAGCCCCAAATCCCGGGACGCTCTACCTCACCTGAACACTGAAGCTTTCTTT. Translated, this is CASSPKSRDALPHLNTEAFF. Recombination joined TRBV7-2 with TRBJ1-1; TRBD1 could be the D gene, as 5 bases match. CDR1 and CDR2 are drawn from the germline V gene: SGHTA, FQGNSA. V is pared back by 5 bases and J by 0 bases, with 28 bases lying between the germline termini. The CDR3 runs 20 amino acids, cysteine and phenylalanine included. The kept DNA is CDR3 alone, 60 bases in frame from the first base.